The next 29 T cell receptor beta chains were all read from a single sample in a study of T cell repertoires in cytomegalovirus infection. TCRdb recomputed calls from the reads with MiXCR, one row per CDR3 protein. This sample yields almost 300,000 distinct CDR3 sequences, of which about 9.1% are seen a single time; around 2.4% belongs to the top ten. Material for sequencing was PBMCs. These receptors were taken from a human donor in good health (CMV status not recorded). Some clones in this sample may be carry-over from other donors' samples.

This clonotype was seen many times. V and J are TRBV12-3 or TRBV12-4 and TRBJ2-3; tentative D call: TRBD2 (6 bases). Trimming cost V 5 bases and J 11 bases, with 17 bases left between them. The CDR3 is 13 amino acids. Written as DNA, the CDR3 is TGTGCCAGCAGTCGACTTCCGGGAGACGGGCAGTATTTT. Translating it yields CASSRLPGDGQYF.

This clonotype was detected ten times or more. The chain combines TRBV7-9 with TRBJ2-7, with D perhaps matching TRBD1 (5 bases). Deletions cut 4 bases from V and 3 bases from J, with 7 bases between. The CDR3 length is 12 residues. CDR1 is SEHNR, CDR2 FQNEAQ, per germline (reference sequence). CDR3 DNA sequence: TGTGCCAGCAGCTCCCAGGGCTACGAGCAGTACGTC. As protein: CASSSQGYEQYV.

A few counts support this clonotype. This chain uses TRBV20-1 with TRBJ2-1, with D maybe TRBD2 (6 bases). Looked up from germline, CDR1 is DFQATT and CDR2 is SNEGSKA (reference sequence). This CDR3 is built from 11 residues. Here the CDR3 DNA reads TGCAATCCGACTAGTGGGAATGAGCAGTTCTTC. Residues: CNPTSGNEQFF.

This clonotype has ten or more counts. The gene calls are TRBV6-2 or TRBV6-3 and TRBJ2-3; D not resolved. V was cut by 2 bases and J by 6 bases, with 6 bases left in between. The CDR3 extends over 12 amino acids. The V gene's germline CDR1 is MNHEY and CDR2 SVGEGT. The CDR3 loop reads CASSYVGDTQYF. The CDR3 region has the DNA TGTGCCAGCAGTTACGTAGGGGATACGCAGTATTTT.

This clonotype was seen a handful of times. The chain couples TRBV20-1 to TRBJ2-1, with 8 bases that match TRBD2. Germline V gene sequence: CDR1 DFQATT, CDR2 SNEGSKA (reference sequence). This CDR3 spans 16 amino acids. J was trimmed by 8 bases and V by 1 base; bases with no gene match: 13. DNA of the CDR3: TGCAGTGCTAGAGCCCTGCTGGCGGGGGGACGGGATGAGCAGTTCTTC. Its protein is CSARALLAGGRDEQFF.

This clonotype has at least ten counts. The V call is TRBV28, the J call TRBJ2-5; the D call may be TRBD1 or TRBD2 (5 bases each). Germline V CDR1 and CDR2: MDHEN, SYDVKM. The V and J ends lost 5 bases and 7 bases respectively, with 17 bases between them. The CDR3 extends over 14 amino acids. The CDR3 nucleotides are TGTGCCAGCAGTCAATGGGGGATAAGCGGGACCCAGTACTTC. Its protein product is CASSQWGISGTQYF.

This clonotype was observed many times. CDR3 amino acids: CASSFFDRGEKAFF. In DNA, the CDR3 is TGTGCCAGCAGCTTTTTCGACAGGGGTGAAAAGGCTTTCTTT. The chain couples TRBV7-3 to TRBJ1-1; 8 positions agree with TRBD1. In germline, CDR1 is SGHTA, CDR2 FQGTGA. V lost 3 bases to trimming and J lost 11 bases; unmatched junction nucleotides: 11. The CDR3 has 14 amino acids.

This clonotype was found a few times. J is TRBJ2-1 and V is TRBV5-4, with 8 bases matching TRBD1. The V and J ends lost 2 bases and 5 bases, in that order; junction bases with no gene match: 6. From germline, CDR1 is SGHNT and CDR2 YYREEE (reference sequence). CDR3 length equals 15 residues. The CDR3 protein is CASSFDRGLHNEQFF. CDR3 in DNA: TGTGCCAGCAGCTTTGACAGGGGATTGCACAATGAGCAGTTCTTC. Based on the CDR3 plus reference TRBV5-4 and TRBJ2-1, the full variable domain is ETGVTQSPTHLIKTRGQQVTLRCSSQSGHNTVSWYQQALGQGPQFIFQYYREEENGRGNFPPRFSGLQFPNYSSELNVNALELDDSALYLCASSFDRGLHNEQFFGPGTRLTVL.

In its sample, this clonotype was seen many times. The V gene is TRBV6-5, the J gene TRBJ1-1; the D is unclear. CDR1 is MNHEY and CDR2 is SVGAGI in the germline V gene. The CDR3 is 13 amino acids. The germline V and J ends were trimmed by 4 bases and 1 base, with 7 bases remaining between them. CDR3 in DNA: TGTGCCAGCAGTTCGCGACGGAACACTGAAGCTTTCTTT. Translation gives CASSSRRNTEAFF.

This clonotype was picked up many times. The chain joins TRBV29-1 to TRBJ2-5; 9 nucleotides agree with TRBD2. Looked up from germline, CDR1 is SQVTM and CDR2 is ANQGSEA. Trimming at V came to 5 bases and at J to 5 bases, leaving 6 bases not matched to a gene. The CDR3 is 13 amino acids. The CDR3 sequence is CSVLPSGVETQYF. DNA for the CDR3: TGCAGCGTTCTGCCTAGCGGGGTCGAGACCCAGTACTTC.

This clonotype was counted many times. The rearrangement uses TRBV14 and TRBJ1-1; D remains ambiguous. Trimming cost V 1 base and J 6 bases, with 12 bases left between them. The CDR3 has 14 amino acids. Germline V gene lookup returns CDR1 SGHDN and CDR2 FVKESK. CDR3 in amino acids: CASSQGPGFSEAFF. Here the CDR3 DNA reads TGTGCCAGCAGCCAAGGACCCGGGTTCTCTGAAGCTTTCTTT.

This clonotype has ten or more counts. This chain joins TRBV7-2 and TRBJ1-1; 7 nucleotides line up with TRBD1. Germline assignment: CDR1 SGHTA and CDR2 FQGNSA. Germline trimming cut 3 bases from V and 4 bases from J; bases unmatched to any gene: 5. The CDR3 covers 14 residues. The CDR3 region has the DNA TGTGCCAGCAGCTTTGGACAGGTAACCACTGAAGCTTTCTTT. Translated, it gives CASSFGQVTTEAFF.

The sample holds many counts of this clonotype. J is TRBJ2-3 and V is TRBV7-3; no firm D call. Trimming left V 0 bases short and J 2 bases short, with 6 bases between. Germline lookup yields CDR1 SGHTA and CDR2 FQGTGA. The CDR3 sequence is 14 residues long. CDR3 in amino acids: CASSLTGPTDTQYF. In nucleotides, the CDR3 is TGTGCCAGCAGCTTAACAGGACCCACAGATACGCAGTATTTT.

This clonotype was recorded many times. The chain joins TRBV19 to TRBJ1-5, with D uncertain. Germline assignment: CDR1 LNHDA and CDR2 SQIVND (reference sequence). With 7 bases removed from V and 9 bases from J, the gap between germline ends came to 25 bases. CDR3 length equals 16 residues. The CDR3: CASTPTSVASGVPQHF. The CDR3 DNA sequence: TGTGCCAGTACCCCGACCTCTGTCGCGTCTGGGGTGCCCCAGCATTTT.

This clonotype occurred many times. V gene TRBV7-9 combines with J gene TRBJ2-5; 8 bases line up with TRBD2. V lost 7 bases and J lost 4; bases outside the gene matches: 11. The CDR3 contains 15 residues. Germline V gives CDR1 SEHNR, CDR2 FQNEAQ (reference sequence). The CDR3 DNA is TGTGCCAGCACTGTCCCCCGGGGGGGCCGAGAGACCCAGTACTTC. As protein: CASTVPRGGRETQYF.

There are many counts of this clonotype. This chain uses TRBV6-4 with TRBJ1-1; D is possibly TRBD1 (6 bases). Germline V lookup: CDR1 MRHNA, CDR2 SNTAGT. Trimming removed 8 bases from V and 4 bases from J, with 14 bases in between. The CDR3 runs 13 residues. The CDR3 loop is CASSVEGGTEAFF. CDR3 nucleotides: TGTGCCAGCTCGGTGGAAGGGGGCACTGAAGCTTTCTTT.

The chain couples TRBV20-1 to TRBJ1-1; 7 bases fit TRBD1. Germline loops: CDR1 DFQATT, CDR2 SNEGSKA (reference sequence). The CDR3 loop spans 14 amino acids. V shed 1 base, J shed 6 bases, and the junction held 8 bases outside the gene matches. CDR3 sequence: CSARVEGAGPEAFF. The CDR3 region has the DNA TGCAGTGCTAGAGTTGAGGGGGCGGGACCTGAAGCTTTCTTT.

This clonotype was seen only a few times. V is TRBV14 and J is TRBJ1-2; D may be TRBD1 (6 bases). This CDR3 contains 14 residues. V lost 4 bases to trimming and J lost 7 bases, with 16 bases between them. The V gene's germline CDR1 is SGHDN and CDR2 FVKESK. The CDR3 region has the DNA TGTGCCAGCAGCCTCGGACAGCCTGGCCCTGGCTACACCTTC. It encodes CASSLGQPGPGYTF.

This clonotype was detected many times. The V gene is TRBV12-3 or TRBV12-4, the J gene TRBJ2-1, with TRBD1 matching 8 bases. The CDR3 is 13 residues long. V was clipped by 4 bases and J by 8 bases; unmatched bases: 4. The CDR3 DNA reads TGTGCCAGCAGTTGGGACAGGCGAGATGAGCAGTTCTTC. This sequence encodes CASSWDRRDEQFF.

This clonotype was counted many times. CDR3 DNA: TGTGCCAGCAGTTATAACGGACTAGCGGGGACTGAGCAGTTCTTC. It yields the protein CASSYNGLAGTEQFF. The rearrangement links TRBV6-2 or TRBV6-3 to TRBJ2-1; 12 positions agree with TRBD2. CDR1 and CDR2 from the germline V gene are MNHEY and SVGEGT. V lost 3 bases and J lost 9; bases outside the gene matches: 6. This CDR3 contains 15 residues.

This clonotype was counted ten times or more. The CDR3 coding sequence is TGTGCCAGCAGTCCTGACAGCTCTGGGGCCAACGTCCTGACTTTC. This translates into CASSPDSSGANVLTF. The chain joins TRBV28 to TRBJ2-6; tentative D call: TRBD1 (5 bases). Germline V gene sequence: CDR1 MDHEN, CDR2 SYDVKM. V was trimmed by 5 bases and J by 0 bases, leaving 8 bases between them. CDR3 length equals 15 residues.

V and J are TRBV13 and TRBJ2-7; TRBD2 matches 9 bases. The V gene's germline CDR1 is PRHDT and CDR2 FYEKMQ (reference sequence). The CDR3 has 15 amino acids. V was pared by 4 bases and J by 3 bases, with 7 bases of the junction left unmatched. CDR3 sequence (DNA): TGTGCCAGCAGCTGGCCCTCTAGCGGGGTCTACGAGCAGTACGTC. Translating gives CASSWPSSGVYEQYV.

In this sample, this clonotype turned up many times. J is TRBJ1-1 and V is TRBV19, with D unresolved. From germline, CDR1 is LNHDA and CDR2 SQIVND (reference sequence). This CDR3 is 13 amino acids long. V dropped 7 bases and J dropped 7 bases, with 16 bases sitting between them. DNA of the CDR3: TGTGCCAGTACCACACCACGAGACGGTGAAGCTTTCTTT. Translated, it gives CASTTPRDGEAFF.

Points on this clonotype: It may be a read error: a sequence one base away is much more abundant. The rearrangement uses TRBV20-1 and TRBJ2-3; D might be TRBD1 (5 bases). Germline V gives CDR1 DFQATT, CDR2 SNEGSKA (reference sequence). This CDR3 has 17 amino acids. CDR3 in amino acids: CGARDSGQAQSTDTQYF. Written as DNA, the CDR3 is TGCGGTGCTAGAGACAGTGGGCAAGCACAAAGCACAGATACGCAGTATTTT.

This clonotype occurred many times. This chain connects TRBV28 to TRBJ1-5; 7 nucleotides line up with TRBD1. This CDR3 spans 16 amino acids. Trimming cost V 6 bases and J 0 bases; bases outside gene matches: 8. Germline V gives CDR1 MDHEN, CDR2 SYDVKM. The CDR3 nucleotides are TGTGCCAGCAGCGTAGGGACAGCTCATAGCAATCAGCCCCAGCATTTT. It is translated as CASSVGTAHSNQPQHF. Drawing the rest from reference TRBV28 and TRBJ1-5, the complete variable domain is DVKVTQSSRYLVKRTGEKVFLECVQDMDHENMFWYRQDPGLGLRLIYFSYDVKMKEKGDIPEGYSVSREKKERFSLILESASTNQTSMYLCASSVGTAHSNQPQHFGDGTRLSIL.

This clonotype was detected ten times or more. DNA of the CDR3: TGTGCCAGCAGTTTTAGTTTCTTT. Translation: CASSFSFF. The chain employs TRBV12-3 or TRBV12-4 and TRBJ1-1; D remains ambiguous. Trimming stripped 3 bases from V and 13 bases from J, with 3 bases between. The CDR3 is made up of 8 amino acids.

Ten or more counts support this clonotype. J is TRBJ2-3 and V is TRBV5-6; D may match TRBD1 or TRBD2 (5 bases each). This CDR3 is built from 16 residues. The germline CDR1 and CDR2 sequences are SGHDT and YYEEEE. With 3 bases removed from V and 5 bases from J, the gap between germline ends came to 19 bases. DNA for the CDR3: TGTGCCAGCAGCTATCTCGGGACGTCAAAGAGAGATACGCAGTATTTT. It yields the protein CASSYLGTSKRDTQYF.

This clonotype was detected only once. This chain joins TRBV18 and TRBJ1-3; D is unclear. This CDR3 spans 15 amino acids. Deletions cut 3 bases from V and 3 bases from J, with 12 bases between. CDR1 is KGHSH, CDR2 LQKENI, per germline. The CDR3 nucleotides are TGTGCCAGCTCACCCGACCAAGGCGGTGGAAACACCATATATTTT. Translating it yields CASSPDQGGGNTIYF.

There are many counts of this clonotype. V gene TRBV20-1 combines with J gene TRBJ1-2; 10 bases match TRBD1. Germline lookup yields CDR1 DFQATT and CDR2 SNEGSKA (reference sequence). The CDR3 has 14 amino acids. V lost 3 bases to trimming and J lost 2 bases; unmatched junction nucleotides: 3. CDR3 sequence: CSASDRGQNYGYTF. The CDR3 DNA reads as TGCAGTGCTAGCGACAGGGGGCAGAACTATGGCTACACCTTC.